This T cell receptor beta chain appears in the sequencing data of a study of blood T cell repertoires in COVID-19. Looking at the study overall: Donors in the United States, Italy and Spain gave samples during acute or convalescent COVID-19.

Across about two dozen US areas, participants ranged in age from about 18 to 90 years. Participant-reported clinical history was the basis for cohort assignment. In the authors' methods: Estimated nucleated cell counts came from reference gene primer amplification. Clones were read by immunoSEQ multiplex PCR, and TCRdb kept only the in-frame ones, dropping some. The DNA gave D and trimming, while V, J and clone size come from that table. The data contain about 280,000 clones, 85% to 90% of them singletons. The sequenced material came from PBMCs or T cells enriched from blood (not recorded which). The source is a woman under 40 with acute COVID-19.

CDR3 in DNA: TGTGCCAGCAGCCCGACTAATGACGGGTATCAGTTCTTC. It specifies CASSPTNDGYQFF. V gene TRBV11-2 combines with J gene TRBJ2-1; D may be TRBD2 (5 bases). CDR1 and CDR2 (germline): SGHAT, FQNNGV. Trimming pared 5 bases from V and 13 bases from J, leaving 18 bases between. The CDR3 spans 13 residues. The full variable domain, rest sourced from reference TRBV11-2 and TRBJ2-1, is EAGVAQSPRYKIIEKRQSVAFWCNPISGHATLYWYQQILGQGPKLLIQFQNNGVVDDSQLPKDRFSAERLKGVDSTLKIQPAKLEDSAVYLCASSPTNDGYQFFGPGTRLTVL.